Reported below is one T cell receptor (beta chain). Losses at the gene ends were 6 bases for V and 3 bases for J; bases not matched to a gene: 4. CDR1 is MDHEN, CDR2 SYDVKM, per germline. CDR3 size: 14 residues. Method: immunoSEQ multiplex PCR; TCRdb's copy keeps in-frame clones and lacks some. The sample records about 250,000 clones, 65% to 90% being singletons. This sample is part of a study of blood T cell repertoires in COVID-19. Study-wide context: The United States, Italy and Spain supplied acute and convalescent COVID-19 samples. In each case, the material was cDNA or gDNA derived from T cells, B-cell-depleted T cells, or PBMCs.

Participants' reported clinical history set cohort assignment. Two consecutive negative NP/OP PCR tests, clearance, or resolved symptoms defined Cohort 3 recovery. The V call is TRBV28, the J call TRBJ1-5; 8 bases fit TRBD1. The sequencing sample was made of PBMCs or T cells enriched from blood (not recorded which). This receptor was taken from a man aged 35 to 55 who had recovered from COVID-19. CDR3 loop: CASRSQGANQPQHF. Here the CDR3 DNA reads TGTGCCAGCAGAAGTCAGGGGGCCAATCAGCCCCAGCATTTT.